This T cell receptor (beta chain) came from a study of T cells in Graves' hyperthyroidism and ophthalmopathy. Study results and caveats: Clonotypes that were expanded in thyroid above 0.001 mostly appeared in blood too.

For the diagnoses, clinical symptoms, serum thyroxine and TRAb, thyroid ultrasound and orbital computed tomography were used. Many counts were recorded for this clonotype. As yet, its antigen is unknown. Amplification of TCR beta CDR3 regions was performed using RNA transcripts as template. TCR CDR3 regions were first amplified by RT-PCR with HTBI primers. TCRdb re-derived calls from the multiplex PCR reads in MiXCR, one entry per CDR3 protein. The sample comprises 700,000 to 950,000 distinct CDR3 sequences, 35% of which are singletons, and 30% to 40% rests with the top ten. The germline V and J ends were trimmed by 0 bases and 4 bases, with 13 bases remaining between them. The CDR3 runs 15 residues. Per germline, CDR1 SGHRS and CDR2 YFSETQ.

The V gene is TRBV5-1, the J gene TRBJ1-1, with D hard to call. This clonotype was obtained from a woman aged 40 to 55 with Graves' hyperthyroidism. The sequenced sample consisted of blood. CDR3 in amino acids: CASSLGFMGSTEAFF. The CDR3 DNA reads TGCGCCAGCAGCTTGGGATTCATGGGAAGCACTGAAGCTTTCTTT.